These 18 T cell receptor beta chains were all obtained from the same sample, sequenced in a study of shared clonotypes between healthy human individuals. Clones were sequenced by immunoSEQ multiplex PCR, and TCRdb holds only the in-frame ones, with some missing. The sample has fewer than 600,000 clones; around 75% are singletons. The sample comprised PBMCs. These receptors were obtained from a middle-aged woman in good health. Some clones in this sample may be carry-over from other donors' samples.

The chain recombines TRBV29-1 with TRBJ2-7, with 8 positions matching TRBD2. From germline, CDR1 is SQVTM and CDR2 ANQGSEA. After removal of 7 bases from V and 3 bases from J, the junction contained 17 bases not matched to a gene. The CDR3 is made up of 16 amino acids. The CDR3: CSAGSLVAGSIYEQYF. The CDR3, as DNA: TGCAGCGCCGGTTCATTGGTAGCGGGATCTATCTACGAGCAGTACTTC.

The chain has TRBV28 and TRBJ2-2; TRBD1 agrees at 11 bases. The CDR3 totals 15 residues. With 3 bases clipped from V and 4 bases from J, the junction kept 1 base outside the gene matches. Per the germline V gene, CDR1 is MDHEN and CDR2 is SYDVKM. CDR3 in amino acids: CASSFGTGGTGELFF. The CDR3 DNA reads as TGTGCCAGCAGTTTCGGGACAGGGGGCACCGGGGAGCTGTTTTTT.

DNA for the CDR3: TGCGCCAGCAGCTTGGAACAGCCGCAGGGGACCCAGTACTTC. Its translation is CASSLEQPQGTQYF. V usage is TRBV5-1 and J usage is TRBJ2-5; a weak D match, TRBD1 (5 bases). The germline V and J ends were trimmed by 0 bases and 7 bases, with 13 bases remaining between them. Germline CDR1 SGHRS, CDR2 YFSETQ. The CDR3 is 14 amino acids.

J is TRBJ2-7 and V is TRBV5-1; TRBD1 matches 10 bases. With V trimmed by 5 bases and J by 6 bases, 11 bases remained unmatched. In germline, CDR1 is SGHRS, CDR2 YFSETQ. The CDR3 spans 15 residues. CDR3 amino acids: CASRPIPGQGSEQYF. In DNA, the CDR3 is TGCGCCAGCAGACCCATTCCGGGACAGGGGAGCGAGCAGTACTTC.

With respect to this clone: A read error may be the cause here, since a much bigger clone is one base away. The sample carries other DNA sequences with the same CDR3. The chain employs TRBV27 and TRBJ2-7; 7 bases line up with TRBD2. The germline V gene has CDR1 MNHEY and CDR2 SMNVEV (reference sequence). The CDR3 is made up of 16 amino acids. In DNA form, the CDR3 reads TGTGCCAGCAGTTTACGGGTGGGAGCGGGGACCTACGAACAGTACTTC. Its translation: CASSLRVGAGTYEQYF.

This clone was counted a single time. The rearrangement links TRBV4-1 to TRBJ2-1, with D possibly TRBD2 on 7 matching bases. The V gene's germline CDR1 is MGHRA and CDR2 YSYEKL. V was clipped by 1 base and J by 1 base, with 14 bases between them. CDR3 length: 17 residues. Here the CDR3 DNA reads TGCGCCAGCAGCCAAGCCCAGGGAGGGGGGTCCTACAATGAGCAGTTCTTC. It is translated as CASSQAQGGGSYNEQFF.

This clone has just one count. CDR3 nucleotide sequence: TGTGCCAGCAGCTTAGCTCCGGGCTCCGAGGGAAAACTGTTTTTT. This translates into CASSLAPGSEGKLFF. The chain links TRBV7-8 to TRBJ1-4; no firm D call. The CDR3 is 15 residues long. Looked up from germline, CDR1 is SGHVS and CDR2 is FQNEAQ. Trimming shortened V by 0 bases and J by 10 bases, and 15 bases separated the two germline ends.

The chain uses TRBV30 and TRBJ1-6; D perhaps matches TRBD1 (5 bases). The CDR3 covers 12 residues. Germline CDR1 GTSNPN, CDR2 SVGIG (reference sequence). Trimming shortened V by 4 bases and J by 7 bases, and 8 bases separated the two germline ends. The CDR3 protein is CAWNRGNSPLHF. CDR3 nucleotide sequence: TGTGCCTGGAACCGGGGGAATTCACCCCTCCACTTT.

The DNA of the CDR3 is TGTGCCACCGGGACTAGCGGGGGCCGGGGAAACATTCAGTACTTC. As protein: CATGTSGGRGNIQYF. The J gene is TRBJ2-4, the V gene TRBV7-8; 14 bases match TRBD2. The CDR3 has 15 residues. The J segment lost 6 bases and the V segment lost 10 bases, leaving 8 bases of the junction unmatched. CDR1 is SGHVS, CDR2 FQNEAQ, per germline.

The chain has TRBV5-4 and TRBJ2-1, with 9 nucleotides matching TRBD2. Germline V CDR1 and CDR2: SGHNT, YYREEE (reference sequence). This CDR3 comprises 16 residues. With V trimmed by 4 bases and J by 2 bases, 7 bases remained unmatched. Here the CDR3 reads CASSLGVAGAYNEQFF. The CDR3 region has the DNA TGTGCCAGCAGCCTCGGGGTAGCGGGAGCCTACAATGAGCAGTTCTTC.

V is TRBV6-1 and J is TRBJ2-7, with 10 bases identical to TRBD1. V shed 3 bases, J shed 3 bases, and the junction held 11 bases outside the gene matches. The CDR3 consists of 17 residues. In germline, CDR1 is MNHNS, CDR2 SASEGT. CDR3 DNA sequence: TGTGCCAGCAGTGATCACCGACGGACAGGGGGAAACTACGAGCAGTACTTC. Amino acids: CASSDHRRTGGNYEQYF.

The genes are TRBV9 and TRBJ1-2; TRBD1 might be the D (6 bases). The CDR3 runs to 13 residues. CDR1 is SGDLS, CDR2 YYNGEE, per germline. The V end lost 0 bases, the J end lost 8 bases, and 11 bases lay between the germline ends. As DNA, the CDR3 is TGTGCCAGCAGCGTAGAAGGGGGAAGGGGCTACACCTTC. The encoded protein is CASSVEGGRGYTF.

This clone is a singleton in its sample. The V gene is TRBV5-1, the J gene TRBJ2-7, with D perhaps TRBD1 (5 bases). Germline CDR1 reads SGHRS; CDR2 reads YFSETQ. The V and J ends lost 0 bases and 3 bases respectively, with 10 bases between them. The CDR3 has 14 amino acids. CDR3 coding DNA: TGCGCCAGCAGCTTGGAGGTTGACAGCTACGAGCAGTACTTC. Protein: CASSLEVDSYEQYF.

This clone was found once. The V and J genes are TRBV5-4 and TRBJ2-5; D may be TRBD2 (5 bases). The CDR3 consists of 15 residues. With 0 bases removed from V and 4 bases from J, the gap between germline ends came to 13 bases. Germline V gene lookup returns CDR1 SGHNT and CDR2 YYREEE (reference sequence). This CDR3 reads CASSLGGSAAETQYF. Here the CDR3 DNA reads TGTGCCAGCAGCTTGGGGGGATCAGCGGCAGAGACCCAGTACTTC.

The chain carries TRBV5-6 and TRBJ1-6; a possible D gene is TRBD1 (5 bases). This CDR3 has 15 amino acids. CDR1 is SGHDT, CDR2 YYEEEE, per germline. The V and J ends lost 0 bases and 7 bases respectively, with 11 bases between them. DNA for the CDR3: TGTGCCAGCAGCTTGGTGGGACGGAAAAATTCACCCCTCCACTTT. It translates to CASSLVGRKNSPLHF.

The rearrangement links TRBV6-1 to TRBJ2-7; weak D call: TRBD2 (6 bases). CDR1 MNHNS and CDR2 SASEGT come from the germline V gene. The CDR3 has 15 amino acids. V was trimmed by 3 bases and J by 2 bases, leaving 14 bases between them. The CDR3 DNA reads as TGTGCCAGCAGTGAGGGGACGGGGGAACCCTACGAGCAGTACTTC. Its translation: CASSEGTGEPYEQYF.

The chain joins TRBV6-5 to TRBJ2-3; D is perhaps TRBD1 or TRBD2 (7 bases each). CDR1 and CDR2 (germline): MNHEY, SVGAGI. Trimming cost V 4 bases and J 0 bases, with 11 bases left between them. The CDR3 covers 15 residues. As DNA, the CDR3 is TGTGCCAGCAGTTGGGAGGGGGCGAGCACAGATACGCAGTATTTT. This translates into CASSWEGASTDTQYF.

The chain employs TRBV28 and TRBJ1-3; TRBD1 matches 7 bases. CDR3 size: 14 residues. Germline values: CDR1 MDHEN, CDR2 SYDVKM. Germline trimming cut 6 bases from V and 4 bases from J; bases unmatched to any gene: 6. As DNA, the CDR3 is TGTGCCAGCAGGTTCACAGGGGTGGGAAACACCATATATTTT. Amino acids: CASRFTGVGNTIYF. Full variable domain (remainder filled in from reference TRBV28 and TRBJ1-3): DVKVTQSSRYLVKRTGEKVFLECVQDMDHENMFWYRQDPGLGLRLIYFSYDVKMKEKGDIPEGYSVSREKKERFSLILESASTNQTSMYLCASRFTGVGNTIYFGEGSWLTVV.